This T cell receptor (beta chain) was recorded in a study of OX40 agonist ivuxolimab in advanced cancers. The CDR3 is 15 residues long. Trimming left V 2 bases short and J 3 bases short, with 13 bases between. CDR1 and CDR2 (germline): LGHNT, FRNRAP. Sequencing was performed with immunoSEQ multiplex PCR; in TCRdb, only in-frame clones are kept and a portion is missing. The repertoire consists of 15,000 or so clones, with 84% occurring once and the leading ten covering roughly 39%. The sequencing used CD4+ or CD8+ T cells sorted from blood, collected in a trial of the OX40 agonist ivuxolimab. The TCR comes from an adult with an advanced solid tumor such as melanoma, head and neck, liver or kidney cancer. This chain uses TRBV12-5 with TRBJ2-5, with D tentatively TRBD1 (5 bases). The DNA of the CDR3 is TGTGCTAGTGGTTTGACAGGAGAGGACGAAGAGACCCAGTACTTC. Translated: CASGLTGEDEETQYF.